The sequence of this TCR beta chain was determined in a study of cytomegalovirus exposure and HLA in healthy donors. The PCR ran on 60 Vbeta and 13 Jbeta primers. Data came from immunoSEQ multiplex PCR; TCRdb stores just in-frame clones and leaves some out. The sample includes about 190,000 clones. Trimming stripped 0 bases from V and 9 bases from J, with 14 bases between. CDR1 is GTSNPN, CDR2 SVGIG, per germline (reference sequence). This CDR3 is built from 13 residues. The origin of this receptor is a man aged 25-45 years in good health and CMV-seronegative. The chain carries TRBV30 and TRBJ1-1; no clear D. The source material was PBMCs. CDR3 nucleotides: TGTGCCTGGAGTGTCCTCGCGCAGGCCCAAGCTTTCTTT. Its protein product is CAWSVLAQAQAFF.